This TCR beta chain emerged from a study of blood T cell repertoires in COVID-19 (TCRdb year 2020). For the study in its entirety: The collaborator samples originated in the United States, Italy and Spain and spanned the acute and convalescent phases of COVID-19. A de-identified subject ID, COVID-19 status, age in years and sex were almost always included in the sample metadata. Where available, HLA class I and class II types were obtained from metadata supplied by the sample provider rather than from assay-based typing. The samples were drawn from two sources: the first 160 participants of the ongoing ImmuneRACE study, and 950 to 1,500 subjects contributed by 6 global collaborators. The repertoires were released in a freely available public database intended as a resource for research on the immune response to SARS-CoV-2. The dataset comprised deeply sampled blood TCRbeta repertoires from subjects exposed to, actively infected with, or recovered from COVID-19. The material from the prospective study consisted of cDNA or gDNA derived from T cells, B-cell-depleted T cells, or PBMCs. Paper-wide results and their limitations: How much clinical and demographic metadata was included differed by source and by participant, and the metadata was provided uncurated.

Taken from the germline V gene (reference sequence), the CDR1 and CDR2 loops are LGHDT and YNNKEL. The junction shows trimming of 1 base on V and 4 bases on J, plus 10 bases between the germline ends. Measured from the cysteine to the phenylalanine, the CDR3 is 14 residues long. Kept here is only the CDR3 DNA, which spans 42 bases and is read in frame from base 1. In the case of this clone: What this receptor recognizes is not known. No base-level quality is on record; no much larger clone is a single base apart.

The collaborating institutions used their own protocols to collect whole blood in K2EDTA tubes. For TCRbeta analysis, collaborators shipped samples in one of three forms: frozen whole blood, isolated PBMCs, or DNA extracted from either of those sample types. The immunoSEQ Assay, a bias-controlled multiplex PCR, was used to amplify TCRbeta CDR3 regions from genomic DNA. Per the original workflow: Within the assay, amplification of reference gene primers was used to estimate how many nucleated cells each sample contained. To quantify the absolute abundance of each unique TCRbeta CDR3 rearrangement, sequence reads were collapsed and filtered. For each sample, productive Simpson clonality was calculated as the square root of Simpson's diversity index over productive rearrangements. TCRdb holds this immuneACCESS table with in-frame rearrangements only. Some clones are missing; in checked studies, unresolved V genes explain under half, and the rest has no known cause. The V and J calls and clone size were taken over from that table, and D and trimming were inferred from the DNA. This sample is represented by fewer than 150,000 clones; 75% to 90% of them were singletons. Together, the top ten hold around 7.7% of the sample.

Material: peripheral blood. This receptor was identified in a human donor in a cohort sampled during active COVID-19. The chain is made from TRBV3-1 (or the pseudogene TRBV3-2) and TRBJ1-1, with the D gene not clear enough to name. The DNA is TGTGCCAGCAGCCAAGTTGGGGAGGGCACTGAAGCTTTCTTT. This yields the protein CASSQVGEGTEAFF.